These 20 T cell receptor beta chains were all obtained from the same sample, sequenced in a study of technical replicates of blood from several donors. Measured with immunoSEQ multiplex PCR; TCRdb has only the in-frame clones, and not every one. The table shows about 72,000 clones, with 92% occurring only once. The sequencing input was T cells isolated from PBMCs. These receptors were obtained from a human donor in good health.

The genes are TRBV25-1 and TRBJ1-1; tentative D call: TRBD1 (5 bases). This CDR3 is built from 14 residues. Germline loops: CDR1 MGHDK, CDR2 SYGVNS. Trimming left V 1 base short and J 6 bases short, with 12 bases between. The CDR3 bases are TGTGCCAGCAGTGAATTCAGGGAAGTCTCTGAAGCTTTCTTT. Protein product: CASSEFREVSEAFF.

The chain links TRBV7-9 to TRBJ2-7; D not resolved. Trimming took 1 base from V and 3 from J, leaving 7 bases between them. The CDR3 extends over 13 amino acids. Germline V gene sequence: CDR1 SEHNR, CDR2 FQNEAQ (reference sequence). CDR3 amino acids: CASSLGPGYEQYF. The DNA for the CDR3 is TGTGCCAGCAGCTTAGGTCCAGGCTACGAGCAGTACTTC.

The chain carries TRBV4-1 and TRBJ1-4; 9 bases fit TRBD1. The V gene end was trimmed by 7 bases and the J gene end by 12 bases; junction bases not matched to a gene: 6. Looked up from germline, CDR1 is MGHRA and CDR2 is YSYEKL. The CDR3 sequence is 12 residues long. CDR3 DNA sequence: TGCGCCAGCACGGGGGACAGGGCTGAACTGTTTTTT. Translated, it gives CASTGDRAELFF.

The chain combines TRBV9 with TRBJ2-1, with TRBD2 identical over 11 bases. This CDR3 is 15 amino acids long. The germline V gene has CDR1 SGDLS and CDR2 YYNGEE. The V segment lost 4 bases and the J segment 7 bases; nucleotides outside the gene matches: 7. CDR3 coding DNA: TGTGCCAGCAGCCCGCTAGCGGGAGGCGGGAATGAGCAGTTCTTC. Amino acids: CASSPLAGGGNEQFF.

V gene TRBV5-4 combines with J gene TRBJ2-3; 13 bases match TRBD2. The CDR3 totals 17 residues. The ends lost 2 bases at V and 2 bases at J; junction bases unmatched: 5. The V gene's germline CDR1 is SGHNT and CDR2 YYREEE (reference sequence). This CDR3 reads CASSFRLAGGTTDTQYF. The CDR3 DNA is TGTGCCAGCAGCTTCAGACTAGCGGGAGGAACCACAGATACGCAGTATTTT.

The J gene is TRBJ1-2, the V gene TRBV6-1; no clear D gene. Germline V CDR1 and CDR2: MNHNS, SASEGT. The length of the CDR3 is 13 residues. The V gene lost 2 bases and the J gene lost 1 base, with 5 bases spanning the gap. The CDR3 here is CASSEFSNYGYTF. The CDR3 DNA sequence: TGTGCCAGCAGTGAATTCAGTAACTATGGCTACACCTTC.

This chain links TRBV6-1 with TRBJ1-3; the D gene is possibly TRBD1 (5 bases). CDR1 is MNHNS and CDR2 is SASEGT in the germline V gene. The CDR3 has 13 residues. With 4 bases removed from V and 8 bases from J, the gap between germline ends came to 12 bases. DNA for the CDR3: TGTGCCAGCAGTGCGACAAGGGGTGACACCATATATTTT. Amino acids: CASSATRGDTIYF.

This clone was picked up one time. The rearrangement joins TRBV6-5 to TRBJ1-2; D gene unclear. CDR1 and CDR2 from the germline V gene are MNHEY and SVGAGI. V dropped 5 bases and J dropped 0 bases, with 10 bases sitting between them. The CDR3 covers 14 residues. CDR3: CASSRRGANYGYTF. CDR3 sequence (DNA): TGTGCCAGCAGTCGACGCGGCGCTAACTATGGCTACACCTTC.

The chain couples TRBV18 to TRBJ2-1, with TRBD1 as a possible D gene (7 bases). CDR1 and CDR2 from the germline V gene are KGHSH and LQKENI. This CDR3 is built from 15 residues. The V end was cut by 2 bases, the J end by 6 bases, with 14 bases between. The CDR3 here is CASSPSTQGGNEQFF. The CDR3 DNA is TGTGCCAGCTCACCAAGTACTCAGGGGGGCAATGAGCAGTTCTTC.

J is TRBJ2-1 and V is TRBV7-9, with TRBD2 identical over 7 bases. The CDR3 is 13 residues long. Germline CDR1 is SEHNR and CDR2 is FQNEAQ (reference sequence). With V trimmed by 3 bases and J by 10 bases, 6 bases remained unmatched. CDR3 protein: CASSFPGAGEQFF. CDR3 coding DNA: TGTGCCAGCAGCTTTCCGGGAGCGGGAGAGCAGTTCTTC.

The chain joins TRBV29-1 to TRBJ2-1; 14 bases agree with TRBD2. Germline V lookup: CDR1 SQVTM, CDR2 ANQGSEA. This CDR3 region has 17 residues. Trimming at V came to 4 bases and at J to 1 base, leaving 6 bases not matched to a gene. The CDR3 DNA is TGCAGCGTTGGCAGGGGACTAGCGGGAGTTTCCTACAATGAGCAGTTCTTC. Translation gives CSVGRGLAGVSYNEQFF.

This clone was recorded once. The chain recombines TRBV18 with TRBJ2-5, with 10 bases fitting TRBD2. V lost 3 bases and J lost 5; bases outside the gene matches: 9. Germline CDR1 and CDR2: KGHSH and LQKENI. This CDR3 spans 16 amino acids. DNA of the CDR3: TGTGCCAGCTCACCGGAAGCGGGAGGGAAGCGGGAGACCCAGTACTTC. Its translation is CASSPEAGGKRETQYF.

The chain carries TRBV5-4 and TRBJ2-5; possibly TRBD2 for D (7 bases). V was shortened by 0 bases and J by 2 bases, with 11 bases between the two germline ends. The germline gives CDR1 SGHNT, CDR2 YYREEE (reference sequence). The CDR3 spans 15 residues. The CDR3 region is CASSLEGRGQETQYF. The CDR3 coding sequence is TGTGCCAGCAGCTTGGAGGGGAGGGGGCAAGAGACCCAGTACTTC.

The V and J genes are TRBV30 and TRBJ2-2, with D tentatively TRBD2 (6 bases). The CDR3 has 13 amino acids. CDR1 and CDR2 from the germline V gene are GTSNPN and SVGIG (reference sequence). Trimming removed 0 bases at V and 5 bases at J, with 7 bases between. CDR3 nucleotide sequence: TGTGCCTGGAGTGTACTAGCTACCGGGGAGCTGTTTTTT. Translating gives CAWSVLATGELFF.

The chain joins TRBV13 to TRBJ2-1; TRBD2 aligns across 10 bases. With V trimmed by 0 bases and J by 7 bases, 3 bases remained unmatched. Germline CDR1 is PRHDT and CDR2 is FYEKMQ (reference sequence). This CDR3 has 15 amino acids. CDR3 in amino acids: CASSLGASGGNEQFF. CDR3 in DNA: TGTGCCAGCAGCTTAGGGGCTAGCGGGGGAAATGAGCAGTTCTTC.

The V and J genes are TRBV14 and TRBJ2-3, with D maybe TRBD2 (6 bases). There are 15 residues in the CDR3. Germline CDR1 SGHDN, CDR2 FVKESK. V lost 1 base to trimming and J lost 5 bases, with 13 bases between them. The CDR3 bases are TGTGCCAGCAGCCAAGTATCGGGAGTTCTAGATACGCAGTATTTT. As protein: CASSQVSGVLDTQYF.

The J gene is TRBJ2-7, the V gene TRBV5-4, with 16 positions matching TRBD2. The CDR3 spans 16 residues. Germline trimming cut 4 bases from V and 5 bases from J; bases unmatched to any gene: 6. Germline V gene data show CDR1 as SGHNT and CDR2 as YYREEE (reference sequence). The CDR3 DNA reads TGTGCCAGCAGCACGGGACTAGCGGGAGGGCCTGACGAGCAGTACTTC. Translated: CASSTGLAGGPDEQYF.

V usage is TRBV7-9 and J usage is TRBJ2-7; D remains ambiguous. CDR3 length: 18 residues. V lost 6 bases and J lost 6, with 30 bases in between. Germline values: CDR1 SEHNR, CDR2 FQNEAQ (reference sequence). The CDR3 DNA is TGTGCCAGCAGGCAAGAGAGTCCCTTTCCGCAGGTTTTATGCGAGCAGTACTTC. Its translation is CASRQESPFPQVLCEQYF. Full variable domain (rest looked up from reference TRBV7-9 and TRBJ2-7): DTGVSQNPRHKITKRGQNVTFRCDPISEHNRLYWYRQTLGQGPEFLTYFQNEAQLEKSRLLSDRFSAERPKGSFSTLEIQRTEQGDSAMYLCASRQESPFPQVLCEQYFGPGTRLTVT.

The V call is TRBV19, the J call TRBJ2-5, with 10 bases fitting TRBD2. The CDR3 has 14 amino acids. With 5 bases clipped from V and 5 bases from J, the junction kept 5 bases outside the gene matches. Germline loops: CDR1 LNHDA, CDR2 SQIVND (reference sequence). CDR3 sequence (DNA): TGTGCCAGTAGTCCCCTAGCGGGAGATGAGACCCAGTACTTC. Its protein is CASSPLAGDETQYF.

V and J are TRBV21-1 and TRBJ2-7; TRBD2, the D gene given by the table, was not confirmed from the DNA. TRBV21-1 is described as a pseudogene. This CDR3 has 14 residues. The chain's CDR3 is CASSKFRLVMGQYF. The DNA of the CDR3 is TGTGCCAGCAGCAAATTCCGACTAGTTATGGGGCAGTACTTC.